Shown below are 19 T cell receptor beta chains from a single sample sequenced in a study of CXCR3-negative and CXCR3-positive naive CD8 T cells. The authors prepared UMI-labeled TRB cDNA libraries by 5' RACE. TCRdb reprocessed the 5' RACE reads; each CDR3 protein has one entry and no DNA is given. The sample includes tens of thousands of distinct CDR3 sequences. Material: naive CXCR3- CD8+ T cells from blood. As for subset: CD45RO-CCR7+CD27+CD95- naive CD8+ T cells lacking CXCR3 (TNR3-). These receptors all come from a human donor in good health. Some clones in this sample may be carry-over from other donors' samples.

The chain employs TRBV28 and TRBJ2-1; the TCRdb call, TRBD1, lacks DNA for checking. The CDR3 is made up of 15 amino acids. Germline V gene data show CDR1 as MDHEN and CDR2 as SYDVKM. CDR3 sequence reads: CASSLVRSSYNEQFF. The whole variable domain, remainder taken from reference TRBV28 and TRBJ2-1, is DVKVTQSSRYLVKRTGEKVFLECVQDMDHENMFWYRQDPGLGLRLIYFSYDVKMKEKGDIPEGYSVSREKKERFSLILESASTNQTSMYLCASSLVRSSYNEQFFGPGTRLTVL.

The CDR3 sequence: CSAAPGDTEAFF. V gene TRBV20-1 combines with J gene TRBJ1-1; TCRdb's D call, TRBD1, is unchecked because there is no DNA. The CDR3 loop spans 12 amino acids. Germline V gene sequence: CDR1 DFQATT, CDR2 SNEGSKA (reference sequence).

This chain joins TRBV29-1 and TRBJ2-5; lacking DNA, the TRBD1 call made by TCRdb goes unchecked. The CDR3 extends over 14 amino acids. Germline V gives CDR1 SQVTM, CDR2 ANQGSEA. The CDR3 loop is CSVVGDRGGETQYF.

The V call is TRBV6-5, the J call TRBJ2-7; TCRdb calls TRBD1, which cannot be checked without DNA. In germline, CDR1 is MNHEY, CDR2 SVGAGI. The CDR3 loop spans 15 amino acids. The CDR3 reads CASSYSGGASYEQYF.

CDR3 loop: CASSLQVGRGVKDTQYF. V usage is TRBV11-3 and J usage is TRBJ2-3; the D gene TCRdb calls, TRBD1, cannot be checked with no DNA. The germline V gene has CDR1 SGHNT and CDR2 YENEEA. The CDR3 extends over 17 amino acids.

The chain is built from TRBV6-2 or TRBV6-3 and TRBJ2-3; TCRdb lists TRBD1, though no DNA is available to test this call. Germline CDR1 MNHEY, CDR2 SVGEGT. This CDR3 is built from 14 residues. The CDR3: CASSHTTVTDTQYF.

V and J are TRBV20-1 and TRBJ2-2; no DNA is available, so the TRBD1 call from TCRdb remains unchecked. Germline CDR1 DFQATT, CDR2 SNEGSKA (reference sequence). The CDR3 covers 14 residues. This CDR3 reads CSAYRDKNTGELFF.

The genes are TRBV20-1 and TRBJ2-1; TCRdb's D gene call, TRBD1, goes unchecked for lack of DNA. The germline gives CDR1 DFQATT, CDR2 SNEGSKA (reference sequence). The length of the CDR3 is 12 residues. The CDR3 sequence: CSARDQGPEQFF.

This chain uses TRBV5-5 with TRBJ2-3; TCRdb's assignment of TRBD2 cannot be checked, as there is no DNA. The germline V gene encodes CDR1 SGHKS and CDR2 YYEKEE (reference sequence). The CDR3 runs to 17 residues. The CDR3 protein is CASSLVETSTLRDTQYF.

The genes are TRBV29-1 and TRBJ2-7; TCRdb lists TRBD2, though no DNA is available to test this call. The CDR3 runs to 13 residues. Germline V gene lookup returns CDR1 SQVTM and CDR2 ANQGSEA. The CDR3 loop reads CSAEGGNTYEQYF.

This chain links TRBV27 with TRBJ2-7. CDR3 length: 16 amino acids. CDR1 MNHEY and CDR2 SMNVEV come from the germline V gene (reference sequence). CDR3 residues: CASSLVSSVLGYEQYF.

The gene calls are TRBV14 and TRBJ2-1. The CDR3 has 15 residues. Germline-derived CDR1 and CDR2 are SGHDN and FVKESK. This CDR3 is CASSQAASSYNEQFF.

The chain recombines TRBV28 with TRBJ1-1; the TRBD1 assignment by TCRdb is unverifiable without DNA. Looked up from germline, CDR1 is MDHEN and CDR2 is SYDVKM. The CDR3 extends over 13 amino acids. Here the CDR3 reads CASTGGGYTEAFF.

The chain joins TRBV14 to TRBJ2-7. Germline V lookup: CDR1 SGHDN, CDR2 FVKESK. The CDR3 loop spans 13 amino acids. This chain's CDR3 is CASSQDPFYEQYF.

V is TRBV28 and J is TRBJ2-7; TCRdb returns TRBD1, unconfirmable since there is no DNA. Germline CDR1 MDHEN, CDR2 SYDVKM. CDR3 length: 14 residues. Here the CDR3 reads CASSETGTMYEQYF.

This chain's CDR3 is CATSRALAGAGEDTQYF. This chain joins TRBV15 and TRBJ2-3; TCRdb lists TRBD1, though no DNA is available to test this call. In germline, CDR1 is LNHNV, CDR2 YYDKDF (reference sequence). The CDR3 is 17 residues long.

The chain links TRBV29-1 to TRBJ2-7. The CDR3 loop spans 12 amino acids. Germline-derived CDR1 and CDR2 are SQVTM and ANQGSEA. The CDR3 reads CSAGHSSYEQYF.

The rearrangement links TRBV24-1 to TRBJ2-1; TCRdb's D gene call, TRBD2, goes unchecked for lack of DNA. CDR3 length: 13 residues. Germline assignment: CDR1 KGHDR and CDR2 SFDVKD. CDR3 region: CATSDLLGDEQFF.

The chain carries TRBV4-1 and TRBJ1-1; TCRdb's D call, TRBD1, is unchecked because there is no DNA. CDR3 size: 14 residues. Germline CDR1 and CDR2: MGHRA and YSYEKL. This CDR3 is CASSQEWGLGEAFF.